Listed here are 14 T cell receptor beta chains from one sample, sequenced in a study of cytomegalovirus exposure and HLA in healthy donors. Both 60 Vbeta primers and 13 Jbeta primers went into the PCR. Sequencing used immunoSEQ multiplex PCR; TCRdb keeps in-frame clones, though not all of them. Found here are about 110,000 clones, around 88% of them singletons; the top ten hold around 2%. Sample: PBMCs. The receptors shown here come from a man aged 35 to 55 in good health and CMV-seronegative.

The rearrangement links TRBV9 to TRBJ1-1; no definite D call. There are 13 residues in the CDR3. V was trimmed by 0 bases and J by 4 bases, leaving 7 bases between them. Germline V lookup: CDR1 SGDLS, CDR2 YYNGEE. CDR3 loop: CASSVGVLTEAFF. The CDR3 DNA follows: TGTGCCAGCAGCGTAGGCGTCCTCACTGAAGCTTTCTTT.

This chain joins TRBV7-9 and TRBJ2-1, with 14 bases matching TRBD2. V lost 11 bases to trimming and J lost 7 bases; unmatched junction nucleotides: 4. The CDR3 covers 13 residues. Germline V CDR1 and CDR2: SEHNR, FQNEAQ (reference sequence). The CDR3 loop reads CAAGLAGGNEQFF. CDR3 nucleotide sequence: TGTGCCGCCGGACTAGCGGGGGGTAATGAGCAGTTCTTC.

The V gene is TRBV7-8, the J gene TRBJ2-2; 10 positions agree with TRBD1. J lost 3 bases, V lost 10 bases, and 5 bases had no gene match. The CDR3 contains 14 residues. Germline V gene sequence: CDR1 SGHVS, CDR2 FQNEAQ. CDR3 sequence reads: CATRQGADTGELFF. The CDR3 DNA sequence: TGTGCCACGAGACAGGGGGCCGACACCGGGGAGCTGTTTTTT.

This clone was seen a few times. The CDR3: CSVVPRGYEKLFF. In DNA form, the CDR3 reads TGCAGCGTTGTCCCCAGGGGGTATGAAAAACTGTTTTTT. The chain employs TRBV29-1 and TRBJ1-4; the match to TRBD1 covers 7 bases. Germline CDR1 and CDR2: SQVTM and ANQGSEA. This CDR3 is built from 13 residues. Losses at the gene ends were 4 bases for V and 6 bases for J; bases not matched to a gene: 5.

The chain couples TRBV5-1 to TRBJ2-3; TRBD1 matches at 10 bases. Germline V lookup: CDR1 SGHRS, CDR2 YFSETQ. V lost 5 bases and J lost 1; bases outside the gene matches: 10. The CDR3 loop spans 17 amino acids. This CDR3 is CASSSPGQGKRTDTQYF. As DNA, the CDR3 is TGCGCCAGCAGTTCCCCGGGACAGGGGAAACGCACAGATACGCAGTATTTT.

J is TRBJ2-7 and V is TRBV29-1; TRBD1 aligns across 8 bases. The J segment lost 5 bases and the V segment lost 6 bases, leaving 6 bases of the junction unmatched. The CDR3 covers 12 residues. Germline-derived CDR1 and CDR2 are SQVTM and ANQGSEA. The CDR3 protein is CSVLTGANEQYF. The CDR3, as DNA: TGCAGCGTCTTGACAGGGGCCAACGAGCAGTACTTC.

This chain uses TRBV6-1 with TRBJ1-1, with TRBD1 matching 8 bases. Germline V gene data show CDR1 as MNHNS and CDR2 as SASEGT. The CDR3 loop spans 13 amino acids. The V gene end was trimmed by 4 bases and the J gene end by 4 bases; junction bases not matched to a gene: 2. The CDR3 sequence is CASSGQGITEAFF. The CDR3 nucleotides are TGTGCCAGCAGTGGACAGGGGATCACTGAAGCTTTCTTT.

This rearrangement joins TRBV9 to TRBJ1-5; D perhaps matches TRBD1 (5 bases). Trimming left V 4 bases short and J 0 bases short, with 17 bases between. Per the germline V gene, CDR1 is SGDLS and CDR2 is YYNGEE. The CDR3 extends over 17 amino acids. The CDR3 DNA sequence: TGTGCCAGCAGCCCTTCGGGGGACCTTTATAGCAATCAGCCCCAGCATTTT. This translates into CASSPSGDLYSNQPQHF.

The J gene is TRBJ2-5, the V gene TRBV27, with D unresolved. Trimming cost V 5 bases and J 9 bases, with 7 bases left between them. The CDR3 consists of 10 residues. The germline CDR1 and CDR2 sequences are MNHEY and SMNVEV (reference sequence). The CDR3 here is CASSPRAQYF. The CDR3 DNA is TGTGCCAGCAGTCCTCGGGCCCAGTACTTC.

This clone was detected once. The V call is TRBV7-2, the J call TRBJ1-3; D perhaps matches TRBD1 (5 bases). Germline CDR1 reads SGHTA; CDR2 reads FQGNSA. With 0 bases removed from V and 4 bases from J, the gap between germline ends came to 13 bases. CDR3 length equals 16 residues. This chain's CDR3 is CASSLAGALSGNTIYF. The CDR3 coding sequence is TGTGCCAGCAGCTTAGCTGGGGCACTAAGCGGAAACACCATATATTTT.

V is TRBV6-1 and J is TRBJ2-5; 12 bases agree with TRBD2. Germline loops: CDR1 MNHNS, CDR2 SASEGT. The CDR3 length is 15 residues. V was pared by 6 bases and J by 2 bases, with 4 bases of the junction left unmatched. The CDR3 is CASRHGLAGQETQYF. CDR3 DNA sequence: TGTGCCAGCAGACACGGACTAGCGGGGCAAGAGACCCAGTACTTC.

This chain uses TRBV5-6 with TRBJ1-1, with a possible D match to TRBD1 (5 bases). The CDR3 totals 14 residues. V lost 4 bases, J lost 2 bases, and 12 bases lay in between. Per the germline V gene, CDR1 is SGHDT and CDR2 is YYEEEE. The CDR3 DNA follows: TGTGCCAGCAGCAATCAGGGCCCTAACACTGAAGCTTTCTTT. Its translation is CASSNQGPNTEAFF.

This clone was observed a single time. The chain links TRBV11-2 to TRBJ1-6; D remains unclear. CDR1 is SGHAT, CDR2 FQNNGV, per germline. The CDR3 length is 13 residues. With 5 bases removed from V and 4 bases from J, the gap between germline ends came to 6 bases. CDR3 sequence reads: CASSLTYNSPLHF. DNA for the CDR3: TGTGCCAGCAGCCTAACGTATAATTCACCCCTCCACTTT.

V and J are TRBV2 and TRBJ2-7; no firm D call. This CDR3 spans 14 amino acids. Trimming pared 4 bases from V and 2 bases from J, leaving 12 bases between. Germline lookup yields CDR1 SNHLY and CDR2 FYNNEI. The CDR3 coding sequence is TGTGCCAGCAGTGCATCACAGTCTCCCTACGAGCAGTACTTC. This gives the protein CASSASQSPYEQYF.